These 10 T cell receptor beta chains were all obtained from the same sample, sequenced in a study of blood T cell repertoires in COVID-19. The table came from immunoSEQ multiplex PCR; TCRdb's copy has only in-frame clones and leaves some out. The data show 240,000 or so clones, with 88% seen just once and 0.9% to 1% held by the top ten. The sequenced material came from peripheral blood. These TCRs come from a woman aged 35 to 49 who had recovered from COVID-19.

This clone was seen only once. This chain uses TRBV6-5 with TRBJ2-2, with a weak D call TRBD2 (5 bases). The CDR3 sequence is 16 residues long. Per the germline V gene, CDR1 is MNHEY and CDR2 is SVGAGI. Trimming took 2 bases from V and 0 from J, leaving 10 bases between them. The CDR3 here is CASSYSPGANTGELFF. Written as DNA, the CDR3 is TGTGCCAGCAGTTACAGTCCCGGGGCGAACACCGGGGAGCTGTTTTTT.

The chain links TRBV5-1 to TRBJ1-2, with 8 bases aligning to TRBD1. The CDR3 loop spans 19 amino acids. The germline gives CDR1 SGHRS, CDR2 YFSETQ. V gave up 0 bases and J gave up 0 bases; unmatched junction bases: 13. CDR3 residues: CASSLGGTQGARPNYGYTF. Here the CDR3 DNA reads TGCGCCAGCAGCTTGGGTGGGACCCAGGGGGCCCGCCCTAACTATGGCTACACCTTC.

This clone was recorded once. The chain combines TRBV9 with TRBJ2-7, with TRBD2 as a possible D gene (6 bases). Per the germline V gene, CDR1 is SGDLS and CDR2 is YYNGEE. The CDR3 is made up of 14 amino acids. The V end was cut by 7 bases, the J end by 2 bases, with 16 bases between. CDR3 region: CASSAASETYEQYF. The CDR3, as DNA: TGTGCCAGCTCGGCGGCTAGCGAGACCTACGAGCAGTACTTC. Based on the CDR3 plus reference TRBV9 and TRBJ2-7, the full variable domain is DSGVTQTPKHLITATGQRVTLRCSPRSGDLSVYWYQQSLDQGLQFLIQYYNGEERAKGNILERFSAQQFPDLHSELNLSSLELGDSALYFCASSAASETYEQYFGPGTRLTVT.

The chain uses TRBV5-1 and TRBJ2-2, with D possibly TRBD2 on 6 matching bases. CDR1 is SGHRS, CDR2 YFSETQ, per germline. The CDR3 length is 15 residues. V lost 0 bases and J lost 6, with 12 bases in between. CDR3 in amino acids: CASSLDGSAAGELFF. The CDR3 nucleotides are TGCGCCAGCAGCTTGGACGGGAGTGCTGCCGGGGAGCTGTTTTTT.

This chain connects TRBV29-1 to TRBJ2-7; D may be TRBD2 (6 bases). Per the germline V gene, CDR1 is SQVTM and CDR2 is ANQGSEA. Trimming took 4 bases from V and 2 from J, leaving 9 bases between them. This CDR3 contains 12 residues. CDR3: CSVGGDTYEQYF. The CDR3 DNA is TGCAGCGTTGGCGGGGATACCTACGAGCAGTACTTC.

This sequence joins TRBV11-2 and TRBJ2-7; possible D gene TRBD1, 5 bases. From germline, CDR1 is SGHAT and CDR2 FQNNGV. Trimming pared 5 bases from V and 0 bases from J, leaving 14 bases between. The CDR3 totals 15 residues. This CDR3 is CASSRYRYRSYEQYF. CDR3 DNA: TGTGCCAGCAGCCGGTACAGGTATCGCTCCTACGAGCAGTACTTC.

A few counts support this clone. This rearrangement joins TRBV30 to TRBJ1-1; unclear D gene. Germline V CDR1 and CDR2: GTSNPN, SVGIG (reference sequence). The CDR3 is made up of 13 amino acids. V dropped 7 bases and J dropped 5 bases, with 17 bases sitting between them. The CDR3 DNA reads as TGTGCCTCGTTACAAGGGTGGAGGACTGAAGCTTTCTTT. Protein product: CASLQGWRTEAFF. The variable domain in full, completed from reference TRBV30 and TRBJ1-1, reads SQTIHQWPATLVQPVGSPLSLECTVEGTSNPNLYWYRQAAGRGLQLLFYSVGIGQISSEVPQNLSASRPQDRQFILSSKKLLLSDSGFYLCASLQGWRTEAFFGQGTRLTVV.

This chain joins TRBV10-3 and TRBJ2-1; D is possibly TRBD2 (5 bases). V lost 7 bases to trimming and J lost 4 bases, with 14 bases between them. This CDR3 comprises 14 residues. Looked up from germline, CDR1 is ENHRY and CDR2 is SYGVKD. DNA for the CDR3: TGTGCCATCATTCCTAGCAGATCTTACAATGAGCAGTTCTTC. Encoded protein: CAIIPSRSYNEQFF.

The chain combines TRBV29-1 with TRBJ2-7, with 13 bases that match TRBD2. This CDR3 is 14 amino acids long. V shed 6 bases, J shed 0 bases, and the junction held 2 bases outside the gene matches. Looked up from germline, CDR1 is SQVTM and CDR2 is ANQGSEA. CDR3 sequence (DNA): TGCAGCGTCCGGACTAGCGGGAGCTCCTACGAGCAGTACTTC. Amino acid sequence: CSVRTSGSSYEQYF.

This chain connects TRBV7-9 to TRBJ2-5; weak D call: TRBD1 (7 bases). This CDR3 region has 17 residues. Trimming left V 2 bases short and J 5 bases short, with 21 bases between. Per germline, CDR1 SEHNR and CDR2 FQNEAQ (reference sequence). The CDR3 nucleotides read TGTGCCAGCAGCTTACTGGCAGGGGGGCGTTTCGGGGAGACCCAGTACTTC. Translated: CASSLLAGGRFGETQYF.